The rows below give T cell receptor beta chains drawn from one sample of a study of T cell repertoires in cytomegalovirus infection. TCRdb re-called the reads with MiXCR, one entry per CDR3 protein. The sample yields hundreds of thousands of distinct CDR3 sequences, approximately 24% seen once. Sequences were obtained from CD8+ T cells from PBMCs. These receptors were taken from a human donor in good health (CMV status not recorded). Some clones in this sample may be carry-over from other donors' samples. CDR3s include the opening cysteine and the closing phenylalanine or tryptophan. The order of the fields is J gene, clone size, V gene, D gene, CDR3 DNA, CDR3 protein. A D gene is named only where the DNA matches it firmly. Expanded clones are given a class, and other clones once, few, many or no size at all.

>TRBJ2-3|NA|TRBV12-3/TRBV12-4|NA
TGTGCCAGCAGTTTGGAGGTGATAGCACAAGATACGCAGTATTTT
CASSLEVIAQDTQYF
>TRBJ2-1|many|TRBV7-2|NA
TGTGCCAGCAGCTTAGACTGTAACGGGTACAATGAGCAGTTCTTC
CASSLDCNGYNEQFF
>TRBJ2-5|NA|TRBV29-1|TRBD1
TGCAGCGTTCTACCTTTGACAGGGAGCCAAGAGACCCAGTACTTC
CSVLPLTGSQETQYF
>TRBJ1-2|few|TRBV6-5|TRBD1
TGTGCCAGCAAACCCACCGGGACAGTTTATGGCTACACCTTC
CASKPTGTVYGYTF
>TRBJ1-5|few|TRBV7-4|NA
TGTGCCAGCAGCTTCTCAGGCGAACGAAGCAATCAGCCCCAGCATTTT
CASSFSGERSNQPQHF
>TRBJ2-3|many|TRBV7-2|NA
TGTGCCAGCAGCTTAATCGAGCGGTCGAGGACAGATACGCAGTATTTT
CASSLIERSRTDTQYF
>TRBJ2-3|many|TRBV12-3/TRBV12-4|NA
TGTGCCAGCAGTTTCACCGGGACCCAAGCTGGAGATACGCAGTATTTT
CASSFTGTQAGDTQYF
>TRBJ2-7|many|TRBV7-9|NA
TGTGCCAGCAGGGGCCCAGACGGAGGACAGCCGCTTGGGTACGAGCAGTACTTC
CASRGPDGGQPLGYEQYF
>TRBJ2-7|NA|TRBV6-2/TRBV6-3|NA
TGTGCCAGCAGAGGGACCTGGGAGTCCGACGAGCAGTACTTC
CASRGTWESDEQYF
>TRBJ1-5|NA|TRBV20-1|TRBD1
TGCAGTGCAGAGGACAGGGCGGTGTTGAAGCCCCAGCATTTT
CSAEDRAVLKPQHF
>TRBJ1-5|many|TRBV28|NA
TGTGCCAGCACCCTTGACGTGGGACGTCAGCCCCAGCATTTT
CASTLDVGRQPQHF
>TRBJ2-3|NA|TRBV5-8|NA
TGTGCCAGCAGCTTGGAGGGGGACGCCACAGATACGCAGTATTTT
CASSLEGDATDTQYF
>TRBJ1-1|few|TRBV20-1|NA
TGCAGTGCTAGGTTGTGGCAGGCAGGGGTCACTGAAGCTTTCTTT
CSARLWQAGVTEAFF
>TRBJ1-4|NA|TRBV19|TRBD1
TGTGCCAGTATGGGGCAGGGGGCAAATGAAAAACTGTTTTTT
CASMGQGANEKLFF
>TRBJ1-4|NA|TRBV27|TRBD1
TGTGCCAGCTCTGGTCCGGGACAGGGCGATGAAAAACTGTTTTTT
CASSGPGQGDEKLFF
>TRBJ2-2|many|TRBV7-9|TRBD1
TGTGCCAGCAGCGTGGTGGGGACAGGGGCCGCCGGGGAGCTGTTTTTT
CASSVVGTGAAGELFF
>TRBJ1-4|many|TRBV4-3|NA
TGCGCCAGCAGCCGCCGGGATAGTCTACCAACTAATGAAAAACTGTTTTTT
CASSRRDSLPTNEKLFF
>TRBJ1-6|NA|TRBV14|NA
TGTGCCAGCAGCCAGTTGTACAGGATAGTCTATAATTCACCCCTCCACTTT
CASSQLYRIVYNSPLHF
>TRBJ2-7|NA|TRBV19|TRBD1
TGTGCCAGTAGTATCCCGTCAGACAGGGCTGGGGCCTACGAGCAGTACTTC
CASSIPSDRAGAYEQYF
>TRBJ2-1|few|TRBV20-1|NA
TGCAGTGCTGGGGCCCCCCTAGGACGGTCGCCGGGGTCCTACAATGAGCAGTTCTTC
CSAGAPLGRSPGSYNEQFF
>TRBJ2-5|few|TRBV27|NA
TGTGCCAGCAGTTCGATCACGGAAGAGACCCAGTACTTC
CASSSITEETQYF
>TRBJ2-3|NA|TRBV6-2/TRBV6-3|TRBD2
TGTGCCACCGGGGGGTTCGCGGCAGATACGCAGTATTTT
CATGGFAADTQYF
>TRBJ2-1|few|TRBV12-3/TRBV12-4|NA
TGTGCCAGCAGTTTCCTTGGGAACAATGAGCAGTTCTTC
CASSFLGNNEQFF
>TRBJ2-6|NA|TRBV10-3|NA
TGTGCCATCAGTGAGTCGATAGCAAGTGGGGCCAACGTCCTGACTTTC
CAISESIASGANVLTF
>TRBJ2-1|NA|TRBV5-6|NA
TGTGCCAGCAGCTCAGGGGGGCCAGGTGAGCAGTTCTTC
CASSSGGPGEQFF
>TRBJ2-3|NA|TRBV20-1|NA
TGCAGTGCTAGAGATTGGGGAGACACAGATACGCAGTATTTT
CSARDWGDTDTQYF
>TRBJ2-5|few|TRBV10-3|NA
TGTGCCATCAGTGAGTCGACCGGAGGGGGTGTAGAGACCCAGTACTTC
CAISESTGGGVETQYF
>TRBJ1-1|few|TRBV6-5|NA
TGTGCCAGCAGTACCCCTTCTGAAGCTTTCTTT
CASSTPSEAFF